A selection of T cell receptor beta chains follows, all from one sample in a study of T cells in Graves' hyperthyroidism and ophthalmopathy. TCRdb processed the multiplex PCR reads anew with MiXCR; each CDR3 protein has one entry. The data hold hundreds of thousands of distinct CDR3 sequences, with around 13% observed a single time. Source material: blood. All receptors derive from a woman under 40 with Graves' hyperthyroidism that later progressed to Graves' ophthalmopathy. CDR3s include the opening cysteine and the closing phenylalanine or tryptophan. D genes are given only for firm matches. Clone sizes are given selectively: once, few, many, or a class where the clone is expanded.

clone_size	v_call	d_call	j_call	cdr3_aa	cdr3_nt
.	TRBV28	TRBD1	TRBJ1-5	CASSFDREDQPQHF	TGTGCCAGCAGCTTTGACAGGGAGGATCAGCCCCAGCATTTT
.	TRBV6-5	.	TRBJ2-1	CASSYSAVVRHEQFF	TGTGCCAGCAGTTACTCGGCGGTCGTTAGGCATGAGCAGTTCTTC
many	TRBV6-2/TRBV6-3	.	TRBJ2-3	CASSYVVGWDTQYF	TGTGCCAGCAGTTACGTTGTAGGCTGGGATACGCAGTATTTT
many	TRBV6-2/TRBV6-3	TRBD1	TRBJ1-1	CASRRMDRGTEAFF	TGTGCCAGCAGACGAATGGACAGGGGCACTGAAGCTTTCTTT
many	TRBV7-9	TRBD1	TRBJ1-6	CASSSGTGNSPLHF	TGTGCCAGCAGCTCCGGGACAGGGAATTCACCCCTCCACTTT
many	TRBV5-1	.	TRBJ1-2	CASSLAEPNYGYTF	TGCGCCAGCAGCTTGGCGGAGCCTAACTATGGCTACACCTTC
.	TRBV12-3/TRBV12-4	TRBD1	TRBJ2-1	CASSYRGEINEQFF	TGTGCCAGCAGCTACAGGGGGGAGATCAATGAGCAGTTCTTC
many	TRBV19	.	TRBJ2-7	CASSIEGGEQYF	TGTGCCAGTAGTATTGAGGGAGGCGAGCAGTACTTC
many	TRBV7-3	.	TRBJ2-1	CASSPKKGEYNEQFF	TGTGCCAGCAGCCCCAAAAAGGGAGAGTACAATGAGCAGTTCTTC
many	TRBV7-2	TRBD2	TRBJ2-5	CASSSENSGSGETQYF	TGTGCCAGCAGCTCGGAGAATAGCGGGAGTGGTGAGACCCAGTACTTC
many	TRBV7-2	.	TRBJ1-1	CASSLIPTGSLHTEAFF	TGTGCCAGCAGCTTAATCCCGACGGGCTCGCTGCACACTGAAGCTTTCTTT
many	TRBV18	.	TRBJ2-3	CASRPTTITQYF	TGTGCCAGCCGACCTACCACAATAACGCAGTATTTT
.	TRBV5-4	TRBD1	TRBJ1-1	CASSLESGGGEAFF	TGTGCCAGCAGCTTGGAGTCAGGGGGCGGTGAAGCTTTCTTT
.	TRBV28	TRBD1	TRBJ1-4	CATRTGTGNEKLFF	TGTGCCACCCGGACCGGGACAGGGAATGAAAAACTGTTTTTT
.	TRBV29-1	TRBD1	TRBJ1-2	CSVDRTGDGYTF	TGCAGCGTTGACAGGACAGGGGATGGCTACACCTTC
.	TRBV5-1	TRBD2	TRBJ2-1	CASSWGTSPHEQFF	TGCGCCAGCAGCTGGGGGACTAGCCCCCATGAGCAGTTCTTC